One and the same sample provided the 5 T cell receptor beta chains below, sequenced in a study of blood T cell repertoires in COVID-19. Clones were sequenced by immunoSEQ multiplex PCR, and TCRdb holds only the in-frame ones, with some missing. The sample has a few hundred thousand clones, around nine tenths seen once. The sample consisted of peripheral blood. The receptors were sampled from a man aged 25-45 years with acute or convalescent COVID-19.

The J gene is TRBJ1-1, the V gene TRBV6-1; the D is unclear. The CDR3 has 16 amino acids. The V gene's germline CDR1 is MNHNS and CDR2 SASEGT. The germline V and J ends were trimmed by 2 bases and 0 bases, with 13 bases remaining between them. CDR3 residues: CASSELGGLVNTEAFF. The CDR3 nucleotides are TGTGCCAGCAGTGAATTGGGAGGTCTGGTGAACACTGAAGCTTTCTTT.

This clone came up a few times. V and J are TRBV19 and TRBJ1-2; TRBD1 matches 7 bases. Trimming removed 7 bases from V and 4 bases from J; junction bases left unmatched: 3. Germline assignment: CDR1 LNHDA and CDR2 SQIVND (reference sequence). This CDR3 region has 12 residues. CDR3 amino acids: CASKHRGYGYTF. CDR3 DNA: TGTGCCAGTAAGCACAGGGGCTATGGCTACACCTTC.

The chain employs TRBV7-9 and TRBJ1-6; TRBD1 is a possible D gene (5 bases). Germline V lookup: CDR1 SEHNR, CDR2 FQNEAQ (reference sequence). The CDR3 extends over 17 amino acids. V lost 0 bases and J 7 bases, leaving 16 bases between the germline ends. CDR3 coding DNA: TGTGCCAGCAGCTTAGCTCGGGGGGAGTCGGGGAATTCACCCCTCCACTTT. Translation gives CASSLARGESGNSPLHF.

The chain links TRBV5-1 to TRBJ1-2, with a possible D match to TRBD1 (6 bases). Germline CDR1 and CDR2: SGHRS and YFSETQ. The CDR3 extends over 12 amino acids. The V gene lost 0 bases and the J gene lost 8 bases, with 8 bases spanning the gap. This CDR3 reads CASSLDRVGYTF. In DNA form, the CDR3 reads TGCGCCAGCAGCTTGGACAGGGTCGGCTACACCTTC. Supplemented by reference TRBV5-1 and TRBJ1-2, the full variable domain reads KAGVTQTPRYLIKTRGQQVTLSCSPISGHRSVSWYQQTPGQGLQFLFEYFSETQRNKGNFPGRFSGRQFSNSRSEMNVSTLELGDSALYLCASSLDRVGYTFGSGTRLTVV.

The chain combines TRBV28 with TRBJ1-5; D gene uncertain. Germline V gives CDR1 MDHEN, CDR2 SYDVKM. The CDR3 has 14 residues. The V end lost 8 bases, the J end lost 1 base, and 12 bases lay between the germline ends. CDR3 region: CASSRSISNQPQHF. The CDR3 DNA is TGTGCCAGCTCCCGGAGTATAAGCAATCAGCCCCAGCATTTT.